The rows below give T cell receptor beta chains drawn from one sample of a study of T cell changes during pregnancy in multiple sclerosis. The repertoire was sequenced with immunoSEQ multiplex PCR; TCRdb's copy has only in-frame clones and lacks some. The profile shows 40,000 to 55,000 clones, 85% to 95% of them singletons. The specimen comprised CD4+ T cells from peripheral blood mononuclear cells, sampled in the third trimester of pregnancy. These receptor sequences come from a female donor with multiple sclerosis, enrolled in a pregnancy study. CDR3s include the opening cysteine and the closing phenylalanine or tryptophan. Fields, in order: V gene, J gene, CDR3 protein.

V gene: TRBV11-1
J gene: TRBJ1-2
CDR3 protein: CASSLDGRGANGYTF

V gene: TRBV6-1
J gene: TRBJ1-1
CDR3 protein: CASSELWRAVEAFF

V gene: TRBV7-2
J gene: TRBJ2-7
CDR3 protein: CASSLGAAWNEQYF

V gene: TRBV2
J gene: TRBJ1-1
CDR3 protein: CASTRAGQNTEAFF

V gene: TRBV10-3
J gene: TRBJ2-7
CDR3 protein: CAINKLGLQDYEQYF

V gene: TRBV7-9
J gene: TRBJ2-1
CDR3 protein: CASSLAQGASGANNEQFF

V gene: TRBV15
J gene: TRBJ1-1
CDR3 protein: CATSLWTGMFTEAFF

V gene: TRBV18
J gene: TRBJ1-2
CDR3 protein: CASSPADLTIGYTF

V gene: TRBV19
J gene: TRBJ1-2
CDR3 protein: CASSMTGTGSPGLTGYTF

V gene: TRBV11-3
J gene: TRBJ2-5
CDR3 protein: CASSPPWGPQETQYF